The 32 T cell receptor beta chains given below trace back to one sample, sequenced in a study of ipilimumab plus nivolumab after autologous stem cell transplantation. Measured with immunoSEQ multiplex PCR; TCRdb has only the in-frame clones, and not every one. The sample carries about 22,000 clones, less than 85% recorded once. Sequenced here: PBMCs, sampled in a trial of ipilimumab plus nivolumab as post-transplant consolidation. The receptors here all came from a male donor with diffuse large B-cell lymphoma.

The chain employs TRBV2 and TRBJ2-7; D is undetermined. This CDR3 contains 12 residues. CDR1 is SNHLY, CDR2 FYNNEI, per germline. Trimming took off 5 bases at V and 4 bases at J, with 9 bases between the two ends. The CDR3 nucleotides read TGTGCCAGCAGTTACACAGAGTACGAGCAGTACTTC. Protein sequence: CASSYTEYEQYF.

This clone was found a few times. The genes are TRBV5-1 and TRBJ2-2; 9 nucleotides match TRBD2. V was clipped by 4 bases and J by 6 bases; unmatched bases: 10. CDR3 length: 16 amino acids. Germline V CDR1 and CDR2: SGHRS, YFSETQ. CDR3 sequence (DNA): TGCGCCAGCAGCCCAAACGCGGCGGGAGGGCCCGGGGAGCTGTTTTTT. Translated: CASSPNAAGGPGELFF.

The rearrangement links TRBV19 to TRBJ1-2; possible D gene TRBD1, 5 bases. Trimming took off 8 bases at V and 4 bases at J, with 17 bases between the two ends. This CDR3 region has 14 residues. Germline V gene data show CDR1 as LNHDA and CDR2 as SQIVND (reference sequence). The CDR3 DNA is TGTGCCAGTGACGGCGTGGACAACCTCTATGGCTACACCTTC. Translating it yields CASDGVDNLYGYTF.

The chain recombines TRBV2 with TRBJ2-1; 10 bases agree with TRBD1. V gave up 6 bases and J gave up 12 bases; unmatched junction bases: 11. Germline values: CDR1 SNHLY, CDR2 FYNNEI. The CDR3 has 14 residues. The CDR3 is CASRATGTGDRQFF. In nucleotides, the CDR3 is TGTGCCAGCAGGGCGACCGGGACAGGGGATCGGCAGTTCTTC.

This clone was counted a few times. This chain links TRBV7-9 with TRBJ1-4; D is perhaps TRBD1 (6 bases). The V and J ends lost 5 bases and 8 bases respectively, with 15 bases between them. This CDR3 contains 14 residues. The germline V gene has CDR1 SEHNR and CDR2 FQNEAQ (reference sequence). DNA of the CDR3: TGTGCCAGCAGCCTAACAGGGATCGGCGAAAAACTGTTTTTT. It specifies CASSLTGIGEKLFF.

The chain has TRBV30 and TRBJ1-2, with D unresolved. V shed 0 bases and J shed 10 bases, with 21 bases lying between them. The germline CDR1 and CDR2 sequences are GTSNPN and SVGIG (reference sequence). CDR3 length equals 15 residues. The CDR3 DNA sequence: TGTGCCTGGAGTGTCATGGGTCAGTTTGATAATGCCTACACCTTC. Its protein product is CAWSVMGQFDNAYTF.

In its sample, this clone was seen a few times. The chain is built from TRBV30 and TRBJ2-7; 7 nucleotides match TRBD1. J was trimmed by 3 bases and V by 0 bases; bases with no gene match: 5. This CDR3 is 14 amino acids long. The germline CDR1 and CDR2 sequences are GTSNPN and SVGIG (reference sequence). The CDR3 protein is CAWSVRTGDYEQYF. The CDR3 DNA reads TGTGCCTGGAGTGTAAGGACAGGCGACTACGAGCAGTACTTC.

The V call is TRBV30, the J call TRBJ2-5; TRBD1 aligns across 7 bases. CDR1 and CDR2 from the germline V gene are GTSNPN and SVGIG (reference sequence). The CDR3 runs 12 residues. With 4 bases clipped from V and 8 bases from J, the junction kept 7 bases outside the gene matches. CDR3 amino acids: CAWKGQRKTQYF. The DNA for the CDR3 is TGTGCCTGGAAGGGACAGCGGAAAACCCAGTACTTC.

The V gene is TRBV5-8, the J gene TRBJ1-5; 9 bases line up with TRBD1. Trimming cost V 3 bases and J 1 base; bases outside gene matches: 8. The CDR3 runs 17 residues. The germline gives CDR1 SGHTS, CDR2 YDEGEE. The DNA of the CDR3 is TGTGCCAGCAGCTCCAGGTACGGGACAGGGAGCAATCAGCCCCAGCATTTT. Translated: CASSSRYGTGSNQPQHF.

The chain links TRBV19 to TRBJ1-1; D gene uncertain. This CDR3 is built from 12 residues. The germline V gene has CDR1 LNHDA and CDR2 SQIVND (reference sequence). Trimming shortened V by 1 base and J by 7 bases, and 7 bases separated the two germline ends. CDR3 sequence: CASSIGNGEAFF. CDR3 nucleotide sequence: TGTGCCAGTAGTATAGGAAATGGTGAAGCTTTCTTT.

The V and J genes are TRBV7-9 and TRBJ1-2; perhaps TRBD1 as D (5 bases). Germline lookup yields CDR1 SEHNR and CDR2 FQNEAQ (reference sequence). This CDR3 is built from 13 residues. V lost 3 bases, J lost 6 bases, and 11 bases lay in between. CDR3 sequence: CASSFSGQDGYTF. The CDR3 nucleotides are TGTGCCAGCAGCTTTTCAGGGCAGGATGGCTACACCTTC.

This rearrangement joins TRBV12-5 to TRBJ1-2, with D possibly matching TRBD1 (6 bases). Trimming cost V 1 base and J 7 bases, with 19 bases left between them. The CDR3 length is 16 residues. Looked up from germline, CDR1 is LGHNT and CDR2 is FRNRAP. CDR3 sequence (DNA): TGTGCTAGTGGTTTGGACCAGGTGGGGGCCCAGAGTGGCTACACCTTC. It encodes CASGLDQVGAQSGYTF.

The chain uses TRBV18 and TRBJ2-1; D ambiguous. The ends were cut back, 2 bases at V and 4 bases at J, with 12 bases in the middle. Germline V gene data show CDR1 as KGHSH and CDR2 as LQKENI. This CDR3 is built from 15 residues. As DNA, the CDR3 is TGTGCCAGCTCACCAAGAGGAAGCCTGTACAATGAGCAGTTCTTC. Its translation: CASSPRGSLYNEQFF.

This clone was observed a single time. The gene calls are TRBV2 and TRBJ2-2, with D possibly being TRBD1 (6 bases). The CDR3 is made up of 14 amino acids. Germline CDR1 SNHLY, CDR2 FYNNEI. V lost 6 bases, J lost 4 bases, and 12 bases lay in between. The CDR3 nucleotides are TGTGCCAGCAGCCAGGGGTGGGTCACCGGGGAGCTGTTTTTT. It translates to CASSQGWVTGELFF.

This chain joins TRBV20-1 and TRBJ2-7, with D possibly TRBD1 on 5 matching bases. CDR1 DFQATT and CDR2 SNEGSKA come from the germline V gene (reference sequence). With 0 bases removed from V and 10 bases from J, the gap between germline ends came to 10 bases. The CDR3 runs 11 residues. The CDR3 loop is CSARDGTGQYF. The CDR3 DNA reads as TGCAGTGCTAGAGATGGCACAGGTCAGTACTTC.

The rearrangement uses TRBV6-1 and TRBJ2-3; D may correspond to TRBD1 or TRBD2 (6 bases each). This CDR3 has 14 amino acids. Germline V gene lookup returns CDR1 MNHNS and CDR2 SASEGT. Between the trimmed V and J ends, which lost 7 bases and 6 bases, there was a span of 17 bases. The CDR3 bases are TGTGCCAGCATTCCCGGGGGCGGCTGGGATACGCAGTATTTT. Translation: CASIPGGGWDTQYF.

The V gene is TRBV7-2, the J gene TRBJ2-7; perhaps TRBD1 as D (5 bases). V dropped 5 bases and J dropped 5 bases, with 19 bases sitting between them. This CDR3 comprises 15 residues. CDR1 is SGHTA and CDR2 is FQGNSA in the germline V gene. CDR3 amino acids: CASSPRAGSQDEQYF. DNA of the CDR3: TGTGCCAGCAGCCCCCGGGCAGGGTCGCAAGACGAGCAGTACTTC.

The V and J genes are TRBV19 and TRBJ1-4, with D hard to call. The CDR3 runs 16 residues. CDR1 and CDR2 from the germline V gene are LNHDA and SQIVND (reference sequence). The V gene lost 10 bases and the J gene lost 2 bases, with 20 bases spanning the gap. CDR3 region: CATRRLGSGTNEKLFF. The CDR3 DNA reads as TGTGCCACCCGCCGCTTGGGCTCTGGCACTAATGAAAAACTGTTTTTT. Full variable domain (missing parts from reference TRBV19 and TRBJ1-4): DGGITQSPKYLFRKEGQNVTLSCEQNLNHDAMYWYRQDPGQGLRLIYYSQIVNDFQKGDIAEGYSVSREKKESFPLTVTSAQKNPTAFYLCATRRLGSGTNEKLFFGSGTQLSVL.

The V call is TRBV5-1, the J call TRBJ2-3; the D is unclear. Germline loops: CDR1 SGHRS, CDR2 YFSETQ. The V end lost 5 bases, the J end lost 0 bases, and 13 bases lay between the germline ends. The CDR3 totals 15 residues. Here the CDR3 reads CASSLENPSTDTQYF. CDR3 nucleotides: TGCGCCAGCAGTTTAGAGAATCCTAGCACAGATACGCAGTATTTT. Looking up the rest from reference TRBV5-1 and TRBJ2-3 gives the full variable domain: KAGVTQTPRYLIKTRGQQVTLSCSPISGHRSVSWYQQTPGQGLQFLFEYFSETQRNKGNFPGRFSGRQFSNSRSEMNVSTLELGDSALYLCASSLENPSTDTQYFGPGTRLTVL.

This rearrangement joins TRBV13 to TRBJ2-1; a possible D gene is TRBD1 (7 bases). This CDR3 contains 15 residues. Germline CDR1 reads PRHDT; CDR2 reads FYEKMQ (reference sequence). Trimming removed 0 bases from V and 4 bases from J, with 10 bases in between. This chain's CDR3 is CASSLGQGRYNEQFF. The CDR3 DNA is TGTGCCAGCAGCTTAGGACAGGGGAGGTACAATGAGCAGTTCTTC.

The chain joins TRBV5-1 to TRBJ2-3; D perhaps matches TRBD1 (5 bases). Germline V CDR1 and CDR2: SGHRS, YFSETQ. The CDR3 consists of 15 residues. With 5 bases removed from V and 4 bases from J, the gap between germline ends came to 17 bases. This CDR3 reads CASRSSWWGPDTQYF. In DNA form, the CDR3 reads TGCGCCAGCAGAAGTTCTTGGTGGGGCCCAGATACGCAGTATTTT.

V and J are TRBV4-2 and TRBJ2-5; D is unresolved. Per the germline V gene, CDR1 is LGHNA and CDR2 is YNFKEQ. Between the trimmed V and J ends, which lost 1 base and 3 bases, there was a span of 9 bases. This CDR3 spans 14 amino acids. The CDR3 DNA reads TGTGCCAGCAGCCAAGTACTTGCGGAAGAGACCCAGTACTTC. This translates into CASSQVLAEETQYF.

The rearrangement uses TRBV11-3 and TRBJ1-4; TRBD1 is a possible D gene (6 bases). In germline, CDR1 is SGHNT, CDR2 YENEEA. The CDR3 has 15 amino acids. V was pared by 4 bases and J by 7 bases, with 16 bases between. For the CDR3, the DNA is TGTGCCAGCAGCTCCCTACAGGGCGACGGTGAAAAACTGTTTTTT. This codes for CASSSLQGDGEKLFF. Looking up the rest from reference TRBV11-3 and TRBJ1-4 gives the full variable domain: EAGVVQSPRYKIIEKKQPVAFWCNPISGHNTLYWYLQNLGQGPELLIRYENEEAVDDSQLPKDRFSAERLKGVDSTLKIQPAELGDSAVYLCASSSLQGDGEKLFFGSGTQLSVL.

The rearrangement joins TRBV30 to TRBJ1-5; 8 bases line up with TRBD1. The CDR3 is made up of 13 amino acids. Germline V lookup: CDR1 GTSNPN, CDR2 SVGIG (reference sequence). The ends lost 4 bases at V and 2 bases at J; junction bases unmatched: 1. CDR3 amino acids: CAWTTGGNQPQHF. In DNA, the CDR3 is TGTGCCTGGACGACAGGGGGCAATCAGCCCCAGCATTTT.

The V call is TRBV18, the J call TRBJ2-7; 13 bases line up with TRBD2. Germline CDR1 is KGHSH and CDR2 is LQKENI. CDR3 length: 15 amino acids. V was pared by 2 bases and J by 6 bases, with 4 bases of the junction left unmatched. CDR3 coding DNA: TGTGCCAGCTCACCAAGGACTAGCGGGAGTGGCGAGCAGTACTTC. The encoded protein is CASSPRTSGSGEQYF.

The genes are TRBV19 and TRBJ1-1, with D perhaps TRBD1 (5 bases). Germline CDR1 and CDR2: LNHDA and SQIVND (reference sequence). Deletions cut 7 bases from V and 0 bases from J, with 12 bases between. The CDR3 loop spans 14 amino acids. The DNA of the CDR3 is TGTGCCAGTAAGTGGGGGGGGTTGAACACTGAAGCTTTCTTT. Amino acids: CASKWGGLNTEAFF.

The rearrangement joins TRBV11-2 to TRBJ2-7; possible D gene TRBD1, 5 bases. The CDR3 has 12 amino acids. Germline-derived CDR1 and CDR2 are SGHAT and FQNNGV. The ends were cut back, 4 bases at V and 4 bases at J, with 8 bases in the middle. CDR3 DNA: TGTGCCAGCAGCTCCCAGGGATACGAGCAGTACTTC. Translation: CASSSQGYEQYF.

The J gene is TRBJ2-1, the V gene TRBV5-1; 8 nucleotides agree with TRBD2. CDR1 and CDR2 from the germline V gene are SGHRS and YFSETQ. V was pared by 3 bases and J by 9 bases, with 11 bases of the junction left unmatched. This CDR3 has 15 residues. CDR3 residues: CASSSLAGYSGEQFF. The CDR3 DNA reads as TGCGCCAGCAGCTCCTTAGCGGGGTATTCGGGTGAGCAGTTCTTC.

A single count supports this clone. The chain is built from TRBV30 and TRBJ1-4; the match to TRBD1 covers 10 bases. The V gene's germline CDR1 is GTSNPN and CDR2 SVGIG (reference sequence). The CDR3 runs to 13 residues. Trimming took 5 bases from V and 8 from J; bases not matched to a gene: 5. CDR3 sequence: CAWDRGQEEKLFF. In DNA form, the CDR3 reads TGTGCCTGGGACAGGGGGCAGGAGGAAAAACTGTTTTTT.

This clone came up a few times. The V gene is TRBV19, the J gene TRBJ1-4, with a possible D match to TRBD1 (5 bases). Trimming removed 4 bases from V and 6 bases from J, with 12 bases in between. The germline V gene encodes CDR1 LNHDA and CDR2 SQIVND (reference sequence). The CDR3 is made up of 14 amino acids. The CDR3 loop is CASSKGMGDEKLFF. In DNA form, the CDR3 reads TGTGCCAGTAGTAAAGGGATGGGGGATGAAAAACTGTTTTTT.

J is TRBJ2-1 and V is TRBV27, with unresolved D. This CDR3 contains 12 residues. V was trimmed by 8 bases and J by 0 bases, leaving 5 bases between them. In germline, CDR1 is MNHEY, CDR2 SMNVEV (reference sequence). The CDR3 loop is CASWDSYNEQFF. The CDR3 DNA follows: TGTGCCAGCTGGGACTCCTACAATGAGCAGTTCTTC.

The gene calls are TRBV18 and TRBJ2-2; 7 bases match TRBD1. V shed 5 bases and J 5 bases; nucleotides not matched to a gene: 11. The germline CDR1 and CDR2 sequences are KGHSH and LQKENI. The CDR3 spans 16 residues. The CDR3 protein is CASSIYRDRRTGELFF. CDR3 nucleotides: TGTGCCAGCTCAATTTATCGGGACAGAAGAACCGGGGAGCTGTTTTTT. The full variable domain, its missing parts supplied by reference TRBV18 and TRBJ2-2, is NAGVMQNPRHLVRRRGQEARLRCSPMKGHSHVYWYRQLPEEGLKFMVYLQKENIIDESGMPKERFSAEFPKEGPSILRIQQVVRGDSAAYFCASSIYRDRRTGELFFGEGSRLTVL.